This entry is about one T cell receptor beta chain. Its target is not known. The PCR was carried out with 60 Vbeta primers and 13 Jbeta primers. The assay was immunoSEQ multiplex PCR, and TCRdb's table has in-frame clones only and misses some. The profile shows 200,000 to 300,000 clones, about 81% of them singletons. Germline-derived CDR1 and CDR2 are SGHRS and YFSETQ. V shed 0 bases and J 7 bases; nucleotides not matched to a gene: 7. The CDR3 is 16 amino acids. This entry comes from a study of cytomegalovirus exposure and HLA in healthy donors. General study results and limits: Some TCR beta chains (164 of them) were listed as cytomegalovirus-associated.

The receptor's source is a woman in her thirties or forties in good health and CMV-seropositive. Sequenced sample: PBMCs. The rearrangement joins TRBV5-1 to TRBJ2-1; TRBD2 agrees at 10 bases. The CDR3 protein is CASSLVPSGGANEQFF. The CDR3 nucleotides read TGCGCCAGCAGCTTGGTACCGAGCGGGGGGGCAAATGAGCAGTTCTTC.